These T cell receptor beta chains were read from a single sample in a study of identical twins. TCRdb ran MiXCR on the 5' RACE reads and lists one entry per CDR3 protein. The sample records approximately 600,000 distinct CDR3 sequences, 7.5% to 10% being singletons. In addition, the sample was reused for a study of yellow fever vaccine responses in identical twins.

Sequencing was carried out using PBMCs. The receptor set was obtained from a woman aged 18-29 years in good health. The CDR3 runs from the conserved cysteine through the conserved F or W. The D gene is left open where the match is weak. The size entry is marked missing in some rows and otherwise reads once, few, many or a size class.

>TRBV24-1|.|TRBJ2-3|many
CATSQTESDTQYF
TGTGCCACCAGCCAAACGGAGTCAGATACGCAGTATTTT
>TRBV12-3/TRBV12-4|.|TRBJ2-1|many
CASSLTIYNEQFF
TGTGCCAGCAGTTTGACGATCTACAATGAGCAGTTCTTC
>TRBV6-6|.|TRBJ2-1|.
CASSSDTYNEQFF
TGTGCCAGCAGTTCGGACACCTACAATGAGCAGTTCTTC
>TRBV7-3|.|TRBJ2-7|.
CASSLGLRSYEQYF
TGTGCCAGCAGCCTAGGGCTCCGCTCCTACGAGCAGTACTTC
>TRBV27|.|TRBJ2-1|.
CASSSPAGVNEQFF
TGTGCCAGCAGTTCACCGGCAGGGGTCAATGAGCAGTTCTTC
>TRBV6-5|TRBD1|TRBJ1-2|.
CASSSGGQHYGYTF
TGTGCCAGCAGTTCGGGGGGACAGCACTATGGCTACACCTTC
>TRBV5-1|TRBD1|TRBJ2-6|.
CASRGQGGSGANVLTF
TGCGCCAGCAGGGGACAGGGAGGCTCTGGGGCCAACGTCCTGACTTTC
>TRBV27|TRBD2|TRBJ2-5|few
CASSAVAGGSGTQYF
TGTGCCAGCAGTGCGGTAGCGGGAGGGTCTGGGACCCAGTACTTC
>TRBV5-1|.|TRBJ2-2|few
CASSFGHDTGELFF
TGCGCCAGCAGCTTCGGGCATGACACCGGGGAGCTGTTTTTT
>TRBV9|.|TRBJ1-2|few
CASSVEQGYGYTF
TGTGCCAGCAGCGTAGAGCAGGGCTATGGCTACACCTTC
>TRBV28|TRBD2|TRBJ2-5|few
CASSLLAENLKTQYF
TGTGCCAGCAGTTTACTAGCGGAGAACCTTAAGACCCAGTACTTC
>TRBV2|TRBD1|TRBJ2-3|.
CASSVTGRGDTQYF
TGTGCCAGCAGCGTGACAGGGAGAGGAGATACGCAGTATTTT
>TRBV6-1|TRBD2|TRBJ2-3|many
CASSWTSGPITDTQYF
TGTGCCAGCAGCTGGACTAGCGGGCCGATCACAGATACGCAGTATTTT
>TRBV12-5|.|TRBJ2-3|many
CASGLGGFTDTQYF
TGTGCTAGTGGTTTGGGCGGATTCACAGATACGCAGTATTTT
>TRBV20-1|.|TRBJ2-1|many
CSGQVVAYNEQFF
TGCAGTGGTCAGGTCGTGGCCTACAATGAGCAGTTCTTC
>TRBV11-3|TRBD2|TRBJ2-3|many
CASSSPGLASRNTDTQYF
TGTGCCAGCAGCTCCCCGGGACTAGCGTCAAGAAACACAGATACGCAGTATTTT
>TRBV5-1|TRBD2|TRBJ2-7|few
CASSLGLAGGPSEEQYF
TGCGCCAGCAGCTTGGGACTAGCGGGAGGGCCCTCAGAAGAGCAGTACTTC
>TRBV28|.|TRBJ2-7|few
CASSPGGAASSYEQYF
TGTGCCAGCAGTCCCGGAGGAGCGGCGAGCTCCTACGAGCAGTACTTC
>TRBV9|TRBD2|TRBJ2-7|few
CASSPPSGASGEQYF
TGTGCCAGCAGCCCTCCTAGCGGGGCCTCTGGCGAGCAGTACTTC
>TRBV10-3|TRBD2|TRBJ2-3|few
CAISTGLAGISTDTQYF
TGTGCCATCAGTACGGGACTAGCGGGGATAAGCACAGATACGCAGTATTTT
>TRBV29-1|.|TRBJ2-5|few
CSVAGGETQYF
TGCAGCGTGGCAGGGGGGGAGACCCAGTACTTC
>TRBV6-1|.|TRBJ2-7|many
CASSKRVGGSYEQYF
TGTGCCAGCAGTAAGAGGGTAGGGGGCTCCTACGAGCAGTACTTC
>TRBV4-3|TRBD1|TRBJ2-1|.
CASSQGDRDNEQFF
TGCGCCAGCAGCCAGGGGGACAGGGACAATGAGCAGTTCTTC
>TRBV9|.|TRBJ2-1|.
CASSPPTVRGVGENEQFF
TGTGCCAGCAGCCCTCCAACCGTCCGGGGTGTTGGAGAGAATGAGCAGTTCTTC
>TRBV3-1|TRBD2|TRBJ2-1|many
CASSQLREDWNNEQFF
TGTGCCAGCAGCCAACTACGGGAGGATTGGAACAATGAGCAGTTCTTC
>TRBV6-5|.|TRBJ2-1|.
CASSYLAKEGVDEQFF
TGTGCCAGCAGTTACCTCGCCAAAGAGGGTGTCGATGAGCAGTTCTTC
>TRBV7-9|.|TRBJ2-7|.
CASSLGIGTFDEQYF
TGTGCCAGCAGCTTAGGTATTGGGACATTTGACGAGCAGTACTTC
>TRBV29-1|.|TRBJ2-7|few
CSVVGGPFYEQYF
TGCAGCGTTGTGGGGGGACCTTTCTACGAGCAGTACTTC
>TRBV2|TRBD1|TRBJ2-7|few
CASSPDRVHEQYF
TGTGCCAGCAGTCCGGACAGGGTCCACGAGCAGTACTTC
>TRBV5-1|TRBD2|TRBJ2-3|few
CASSSTSGGATDTQYF
TGCGCCAGCAGCTCAACTAGCGGGGGGGCCACAGATACGCAGTATTTT
>TRBV2|TRBD2|TRBJ2-1|few
CASRLAELLNNEQFF
TGTGCCAGCAGACTAGCGGAGCTTCTAAACAATGAGCAGTTCTTC
>TRBV2|.|TRBJ2-2|.
CASSEGSYNTGELFF
TGTGCCAGCAGTGAAGGAAGCTACAACACCGGGGAGCTGTTTTTT
>TRBV5-1|.|TRBJ1-1|.
CASSSQLWTDTEAFF
TGCGCCAGCAGTTCTCAACTCTGGACAGACACTGAAGCTTTCTTT
>TRBV4-2|.|TRBJ2-5|.
CASSQDQENQYF
TGTGCCAGCAGCCAAGATCAGGAGAACCAGTACTTC
>TRBV7-9|.|TRBJ2-3|many
CASSLNLDPDTQYF
TGTGCCAGCAGCTTAAATCTGGACCCAGATACGCAGTATTTT
>TRBV12-3/TRBV12-4|TRBD2|TRBJ2-7|.
CASSLGSASGRLAHEQYF
TGTGCCAGCAGCTTAGGGTCGGCTAGCGGGAGGTTGGCCCACGAGCAGTACTTC
>TRBV2|.|TRBJ1-1|many
CASSEARGANTEAFF
TGTGCCAGCAGTGAAGCGCGGGGGGCAAACACTGAAGCTTTCTTT
>TRBV11-1|TRBD1|TRBJ1-1|.
CASSHPGQGALGTEAFF
TGTGCCAGCAGCCACCCGGGACAGGGGGCGCTAGGGACTGAAGCTTTCTTT
>TRBV28|.|TRBJ2-7|few
CASSLFFSRNSSYEQYF
TGTGCCAGCAGTTTATTCTTCAGCCGGAACAGCTCCTACGAGCAGTACTTC
>TRBV6-2/TRBV6-3|TRBD1|TRBJ2-5|many
CASSQGQGEVETQYF
TGTGCCAGCAGTCAAGGACAGGGTGAAGTGGAGACCCAGTACTTC
>TRBV20-1|TRBD1|TRBJ1-2|few
CSAEDRGQRGYTF
TGCAGTGCCGAGGACAGGGGGCAACGTGGCTACACCTTC
>TRBV29-1|TRBD1|TRBJ1-2|many
CSVEGTGGRGYTF
TGCAGCGTTGAAGGGACAGGGGGCCGGGGCTACACCTTC
>TRBV5-1|TRBD2|TRBJ2-1|few
CASSADLAGDPRGEQFF
TGCGCCAGCAGCGCCGATCTAGCGGGGGACCCTCGCGGTGAGCAGTTCTTC
>TRBV12-3/TRBV12-4|TRBD1|TRBJ1-4|many
CASSPGQGNEKLFF
TGTGCCAGCAGTCCGGGACAGGGGAATGAAAAACTGTTTTTT
>TRBV29-1|.|TRBJ2-7|few
CSVEGGGQRNEQYF
TGCAGCGTTGAAGGGGGGGGGCAGCGGAACGAGCAGTACTTC
>TRBV9|TRBD2|TRBJ2-2|few
CASSTGTSGNGELFF
TGTGCCAGCAGCACCGGGACTAGCGGAAACGGGGAGCTGTTTTTT